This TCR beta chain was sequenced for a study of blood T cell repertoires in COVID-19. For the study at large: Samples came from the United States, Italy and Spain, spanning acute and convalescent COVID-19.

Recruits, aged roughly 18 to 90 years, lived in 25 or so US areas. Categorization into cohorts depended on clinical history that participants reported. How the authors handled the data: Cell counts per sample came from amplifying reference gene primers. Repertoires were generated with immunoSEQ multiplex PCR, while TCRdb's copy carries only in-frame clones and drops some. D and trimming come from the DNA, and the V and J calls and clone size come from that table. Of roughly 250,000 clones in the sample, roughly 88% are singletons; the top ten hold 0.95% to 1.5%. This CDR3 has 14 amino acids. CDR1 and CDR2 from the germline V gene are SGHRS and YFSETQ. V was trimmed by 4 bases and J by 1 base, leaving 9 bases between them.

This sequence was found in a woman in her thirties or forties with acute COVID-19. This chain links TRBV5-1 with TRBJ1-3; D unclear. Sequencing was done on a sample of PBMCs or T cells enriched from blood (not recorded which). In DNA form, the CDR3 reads TGCGCCAGCAGCCTCGACTATTCTGGAAACACCATATATTTT. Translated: CASSLDYSGNTIYF.